One sample yielded the 7 T cell receptor beta chains listed below, sequenced in a study of OX40 agonist ivuxolimab in advanced cancers. TCRdb's copy holds only in-frame clones and misses some; the assay was immunoSEQ multiplex PCR. The data show 50,000 or so clones, roughly 85% seen once. Sample: CD4+ or CD8+ T cells sorted from blood, taken in a trial of the OX40 agonist ivuxolimab. The origin of the receptors is an adult with an advanced solid tumor such as melanoma, head and neck, liver or kidney cancer.

The rearrangement joins TRBV5-1 to TRBJ2-7; 8 bases line up with TRBD2. V lost 4 bases and J lost 1; bases outside the gene matches: 7. This CDR3 region has 15 residues. Germline lookup yields CDR1 SGHRS and CDR2 YFSETQ. In DNA form, the CDR3 reads TGCGCCAGCAGCCCTCGCGGGGGGCTGTCCTACGAGCAGTACTTC. Encoded protein: CASSPRGGLSYEQYF.

The chain is built from TRBV19 and TRBJ2-6; D not certain. The germline gives CDR1 LNHDA, CDR2 SQIVND (reference sequence). This CDR3 spans 15 amino acids. Deletions cut 9 bases from V and 0 bases from J, with 12 bases between. The CDR3 spells CASHSPGSGANVLTF. The CDR3 DNA is TGTGCCAGCCATTCACCCGGCTCTGGGGCCAACGTCCTGACTTTC.

The chain uses TRBV5-1 and TRBJ2-7; D is perhaps TRBD1 or TRBD2 (5 bases each). This CDR3 has 15 residues. V shed 4 bases and J shed 3 bases, with 17 bases lying between them. The germline gives CDR1 SGHRS, CDR2 YFSETQ. The CDR3 DNA follows: TGCGCCAGCAGCGGATGGGACCGGGCGAACTACGAGCAGTACTTC. Its translation is CASSGWDRANYEQYF.

This clone is termed medium-sized (0.01 to 0.1%). This chain links TRBV28 with TRBJ2-7, with D perhaps TRBD1 (7 bases). The CDR3 has 14 amino acids. CDR1 and CDR2 from the germline V gene are MDHEN and SYDVKM. The germline V and J ends were trimmed by 5 bases and 5 bases, with 16 bases remaining between them. The CDR3 is CASSAGGLENEQYF. The CDR3 DNA sequence: TGTGCCAGCAGTGCAGGGGGGCTAGAGAACGAGCAGTACTTC.

J is TRBJ1-1 and V is TRBV30; a possible D gene is TRBD1 (6 bases). Trimming shortened V by 4 bases and J by 3 bases, and 15 bases separated the two germline ends. The CDR3 contains 14 residues. The germline V gene has CDR1 GTSNPN and CDR2 SVGIG (reference sequence). The DNA of the CDR3 is TGTGCCTGGAAAAGTAGCCCAGGGGACACTGAAGCTTTCTTT. This gives the protein CAWKSSPGDTEAFF.

The rearrangement joins TRBV6-1 to TRBJ2-3; 15 bases match TRBD2. Per germline, CDR1 MNHNS and CDR2 SASEGT. V gave up 3 bases and J gave up 6 bases; unmatched junction bases: 7. The CDR3 totals 17 residues. CDR3 protein: CASSDRTSGRAWDTQYF. CDR3 coding DNA: TGTGCCAGCAGTGATCGGACTAGCGGGAGGGCCTGGGATACGCAGTATTTT.

The chain is built from TRBV28 and TRBJ2-1, with D maybe TRBD1 (7 bases). The V and J ends lost 0 bases and 4 bases respectively, with 10 bases between them. Germline CDR1 is MDHEN and CDR2 is SYDVKM. This CDR3 comprises 15 residues. CDR3 sequence: CASSLWSGGYNEQFF. As DNA, the CDR3 is TGTGCCAGCAGTTTATGGTCAGGGGGGTACAATGAGCAGTTCTTC.